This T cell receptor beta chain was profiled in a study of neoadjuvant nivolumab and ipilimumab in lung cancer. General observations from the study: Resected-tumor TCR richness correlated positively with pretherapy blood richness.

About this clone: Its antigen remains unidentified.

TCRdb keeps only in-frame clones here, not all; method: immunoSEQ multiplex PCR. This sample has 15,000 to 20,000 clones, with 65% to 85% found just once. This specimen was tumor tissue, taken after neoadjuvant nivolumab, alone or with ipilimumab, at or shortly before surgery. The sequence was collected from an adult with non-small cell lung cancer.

Here the CDR3 DNA reads TGTGCCAGCACCACCGGGACGAGGACCTACGAGCAGTACTTC. Its translation: CASTTGTRTYEQYF. The rearrangement uses TRBV28 and TRBJ2-7; D might be TRBD1 or TRBD2, each matching 5 bases. Germline CDR1 and CDR2: MDHEN and SYDVKM. V gave up 7 bases and J gave up 2 bases, with 15 bases separating them. The CDR3 consists of 14 residues. Full variable domain (outside the CDR3, taken from reference TRBV28 and TRBJ2-7): DVKVTQSSRYLVKRTGEKVFLECVQDMDHENMFWYRQDPGLGLRLIYFSYDVKMKEKGDIPEGYSVSREKKERFSLILESASTNQTSMYLCASTTGTRTYEQYFGPGTRLTVT.